The clone carrying this T cell receptor (beta chain) has only a few counts. Its matching antigen is unknown. The data were taken from a study of T cell repertoires in cytomegalovirus infection. Study-level background: In public TCR beta signatures, there were indications of both CMV infection and matching HLA type. Study-level points and caveats: Cumulated frequencies of public TCR beta families served to identify carriers of CMV plus the relevant HLA. HLA-C-restricted CMV clonotypes gave the most frequent clonotype in two of eight donors.

TCRdb used MiXCR to reprocess the reads, holding one entry per CDR3 protein. There are approximately 500,000 distinct CDR3 sequences in the sample; 16% occur only once, and about 24% lies in the top ten. CDR1 SGHRS and CDR2 YFSETQ come from the germline V gene. This CDR3 spans 15 amino acids. Trimming cost V 2 bases and J 4 bases, with 13 bases left between them. The sample taken for sequencing was CD8+ T cells from PBMCs. The sequence was collected from a human donor in good health (CMV status not recorded). Some clones in this sample may be carry-over from other donors' samples. The chain couples TRBV5-1 to TRBJ2-1; D may be TRBD2 (7 bases). CDR3 loop: CASSFQRGGYNEQFF. For the CDR3, the DNA is TGCGCCAGCAGCTTCCAGAGGGGGGGATACAATGAGCAGTTCTTC.